This T cell receptor beta chain was sequenced for a study of identical twins. Each CDR3 protein gets one entry after TCRdb re-called the 5' RACE reads with MiXCR. The data contain hundreds of thousands of distinct CDR3 sequences, around 20% of them singletons. Per the germline V gene, CDR1 is DFQATT and CDR2 is SNEGSKA (reference sequence). The CDR3 extends over 12 amino acids. With 4 bases removed from V and 2 bases from J, the gap between germline ends came to 9 bases. This clonotype has a handful of counts. These sequences were also reported in another study, on T cells expressing NK-cell markers. That publication notes: NKG2C+ dominant clonotype frequencies in more than 5 donors were about 1.0-7.5% of CD8+ T cells.

The rearrangement uses TRBV20-1 and TRBJ2-7; perhaps D is TRBD1 or TRBD2 (5 bases each). This sequence was found in a woman under 30 in good health. The material sequenced was PBMCs. CDR3 sequence: CSAKGPTYEQYF. CDR3 nucleotide sequence: TGCAGTGCTAAGGGACCGACCTACGAGCAGTACTTC.